The rows below give T cell receptor beta chains drawn from one sample of a study of control samples from healthy donors and cancer patients. The assay was immunoSEQ multiplex PCR, and TCRdb's table has in-frame clones only and misses some. The sample shows about 110,000 clones, 90% of them seen only once. What was sequenced was blood. These receptor sequences come from a human donor in good health. The donor label of this sample is uncertain. CDR3s include the opening cysteine and the closing phenylalanine or tryptophan. The D gene is left open where the match is weak. Clone size is stated in some rows and not others, as once, few, many or a class when expanded.

d_call clone_size j_call v_call cdr3_nt cdr3_aa
. . TRBJ1-1 TRBV19 TGTGCCAGTAGTACGGACAGGAACACTGAAGCTTTCTTT CASSTDRNTEAFF
TRBD2 . TRBJ2-1 TRBV24-1 TGTGCCACCAGTGACTCCACTAGCGGGGGGGCGTGGAGTGAGCAGTTCTTC CATSDSTSGGAWSEQFF
. . TRBJ1-3 TRBV7-6 TGTGCCAGCAGCTTAGCGGGGGTAATCTCTGGAAACACCATATATTTT CASSLAGVISGNTIYF
. . TRBJ2-7 TRBV11-2 TGTGCCAGCAGCTTAGCCAACTACGAGCAGTACTTC CASSLANYEQYF
. . TRBJ1-5 TRBV6-6 TGTGCCAGCAGCGAAGGGGGGTATACGCCCCAGCATTTT CASSEGGYTPQHF
. . TRBJ2-7 TRBV7-6 TGTGCCAGCAGCTTAAGCAGCTCGGGCGAGCAGTACTTC CASSLSSSGEQYF
. . TRBJ1-1 TRBV6-5 TGTGCCAGCACACGGGCACCACCGACTGGCACTGAAGCTTTCTTT CASTRAPPTGTEAFF
TRBD2 few TRBJ2-2 TRBV25-1 TGTGCCAGCAGTGCCGGGACTAGAGCCGGGGAGCTGTTTTTT CASSAGTRAGELFF
. . TRBJ1-3 TRBV9 TGTGCCAGCAGCCGGGAGAACTCTGGAAACACCATATATTTT CASSRENSGNTIYF
. few TRBJ2-3 TRBV2 TGTGCCAGCAGTGAGCGAGCGGGCACAGATACGCAGTATTTT CASSERAGTDTQYF
. . TRBJ2-7 TRBV28 TGTGCCAGCGGAGGGGGGCCCTACGAGCAGTACTTC CASGGGPYEQYF
. . TRBJ1-1 TRBV19 TGTGCCAGTAGTATGAACGGAATGAACACTGAAGCTTTCTTT CASSMNGMNTEAFF
TRBD1 few TRBJ1-4 TRBV4-1 TGCGCCAGCAGCCGGAGGGACAGGGGTTTTGAAAAACTGTTTTTT CASSRRDRGFEKLFF
. . TRBJ2-1 TRBV7-9 TGTGCCAGCAGCAGCAGAGGGGAAACGATCTACAATGAGCAGTTCTTC CASSSRGETIYNEQFF
. . TRBJ2-4 TRBV5-1 TGCGCCAGCAGCCCAGGAGGGGGCGCGGACATTCAGTACTTC CASSPGGGADIQYF
TRBD2 . TRBJ2-2 TRBV7-6 TGTGCCAGCAGCCGGATAGCGGGGGGGGGCGGGGAGCTGTTTTTT CASSRIAGGGGELFF
. . TRBJ1-2 TRBV7-9 TGTGCCAGCAGCCCGCTTACGGACTCCCGGGGGGGCTACACCTTC CASSPLTDSRGGYTF
. . TRBJ1-4 TRBV3-1/TRBV3-2 TGTGCCAGCAGCGCAACGGAGGGGGCAACTAATGAAAAACTGTTTTTT CASSATEGATNEKLFF
. . TRBJ2-7 TRBV11-2 TGTGCCAGCAGCTTAGACTGGCAACTCTACGAGCAGTACTTC CASSLDWQLYEQYF
TRBD1 . TRBJ2-3 TRBV6-5 TGTGCCAGCAGATCAGGGGGCTTGACAGATACGCAGTATTTT CASRSGGLTDTQYF
. . TRBJ1-1 TRBV12-5 TGTGCTAGTGGTTTGGCACATCGAGGGGGCACTGAAGCTTTCTTT CASGLAHRGGTEAFF
TRBD1 . TRBJ1-4 TRBV12-5 TGTGCTAGTGGCCCGACAGGGTCACCTAATGAAAAACTGTTTTTT CASGPTGSPNEKLFF
. . TRBJ2-1 TRBV11-3 TGTGCCAGCAGCTTAGGACAGCTATACAATGAGCAGTTCTTC CASSLGQLYNEQFF
. . TRBJ2-2 TRBV3-1/TRBV3-2 TGTGCCAGCAGCCGGGACTCCAACACCGGGGAGCTGTTTTTT CASSRDSNTGELFF
. . TRBJ1-2 TRBV10-3 TGTGCCATCAGTGCGGGTGAGGGCCGGGGCTACACCTTC CAISAGEGRGYTF
. once TRBJ2-7 TRBV11-2 TGTGCCAGCAGCTTTGGGGGGTCCTACGAGCAGTACTTC CASSFGGSYEQYF
. . TRBJ2-7 TRBV7-2 TGTGCCAGCAGCTTAGGGTGGAAGGGAGGTATCGAGCAGTACTTC CASSLGWKGGIEQYF
TRBD2 . TRBJ2-5 TRBV5-1 TGCGCCAGCAGCTTGGCCTCGCGGGGGGGCAGAGAGACCCAGTACTTC CASSLASRGGRETQYF
TRBD1 . TRBJ2-1 TRBV7-8 TGTGCCAGCAGCTTTGGACAGGGGGCATCGAATGAGCAGTTCTTC CASSFGQGASNEQFF
. . TRBJ1-5 TRBV6-5 TGTGCCAGCAGTTGGGACAGCAATCAGCCCCAGCATTTT CASSWDSNQPQHF
. . TRBJ1-2 TRBV6-5 TGTGCCAGCAGTTTGGGGAGACTCTATGGCTACACCTTC CASSLGRLYGYTF
. . TRBJ2-7 TRBV7-2 TGTGCCAGCAGCTTAGCACGCGACAGGCCCGGTTACGAGCAGTACTTC CASSLARDRPGYEQYF
. . TRBJ2-3 TRBV13 TGTGCCAGCAGCTTAGCGGCTAGCGCAGATACGCAGTATTTT CASSLAASADTQYF
. . TRBJ1-1 TRBV19 TGTGCCAGTAGGGAGGGTCCGCTCAACACTGAAGCTTTCTTT CASREGPLNTEAFF
TRBD1 once TRBJ2-7 TRBV7-9 TGTGCCAGCAGCTTAGCGCGGACAGGGGTCTACGAGCAGTACTTC CASSLARTGVYEQYF
. . TRBJ2-3 TRBV14 TGTGCCAGCAGCCAAGTCGCCGGGGGATTCAATACGCAGTATTTT CASSQVAGGFNTQYF
. once TRBJ1-4 TRBV4-3 TGCGCCAGCAGCCAAGTCCTGGGAGGGATTAATGAAAAACTGTTTTTT CASSQVLGGINEKLFF
. . TRBJ1-1 TRBV3-1/TRBV3-2 TGTGCCAGCAGCCAGGAATATGAAGCTTTCTTT CASSQEYEAFF
TRBD1 . TRBJ2-7 TRBV28 TGTGCCAGCATATCAGGGACAGGGATTCTCGAGCAGTACTTC CASISGTGILEQYF
. . TRBJ1-2 TRBV2 TGTGCCAGCGGGGGGACACCGTATGGCTACACCTTC CASGGTPYGYTF
. . TRBJ1-1 TRBV6-2/TRBV6-3 TGTGCCAGCAGTTACCTCGCCCCAGAAATGAACACTGAAGCTTTCTTT CASSYLAPEMNTEAFF
. . TRBJ2-5 TRBV11-3 TGTGCCAGCAGCTTAGACGGAGAGACCCAGTACTTC CASSLDGETQYF
. few TRBJ1-1 TRBV6-5 TGTGCCAGCAGTCCGCCGGGGGAATGGGGCACTGAAGCTTTCTTT CASSPPGEWGTEAFF
. few TRBJ1-1 TRBV27 TGTGCCAGCAAGACCAGCCTTAACACTGAAGCTTTCTTT CASKTSLNTEAFF
. . TRBJ1-2 TRBV9 TGTGCCAGCAGCCCCGGACACGGATATGGCTACACCTTC CASSPGHGYGYTF
. . TRBJ1-1 TRBV18 TGTGCCAGCTCACCAATCAGGTCTGACGGGAACACTGAAGCTTTCTTT CASSPIRSDGNTEAFF
. . TRBJ1-5 TRBV18 TGTGCCAGCTCACCCGGTAGACCGCCAAATCAGCCCCAGCATTTT CASSPGRPPNQPQHF
TRBD2 . TRBJ2-1 TRBV24-1 TGTGCCACCAGTGAAGATCGGGGGGTCCTACGGGGGCAGTTCTTC CATSEDRGVLRGQFF
TRBD1 . TRBJ2-1 TRBV2 TGTGCCAGCAGTGCCGGGACAGGGGATTACAATGAGCAGTTCTTC CASSAGTGDYNEQFF
. . TRBJ2-7 TRBV10-2 TGCGCCAGCAGTGTGGCAGGCGAGCAGTACTTC CASSVAGEQYF
. . TRBJ2-4 TRBV5-1 TGCGCCAGCAGCTTGGATTTGGGCAGGAAAAACATTCAGTACTTC CASSLDLGRKNIQYF
TRBD1 . TRBJ2-7 TRBV19 TGTGCCAGTAGTATAGGGCAGGGGGCCTACGAGCAGTACTTC CASSIGQGAYEQYF
. . TRBJ1-4 TRBV12-5 TGTGCTAGTGGTCCCGATTGGCCCCCAACTAATGAAAAACTGTTTTTT CASGPDWPPTNEKLFF